The 17 T cell receptor beta chains below all came from one sample that was sequenced in a study of blood T cell repertoires in COVID-19. TCRdb's copy holds only in-frame clones and misses some; the assay was immunoSEQ multiplex PCR. The sample contains some 390,000 clones, 85% to 90% of which appear only once. Material for sequencing was PBMCs or T cells enriched from blood (not recorded which). Source of these receptors: a man younger than 40 who had recovered from COVID-19.

The J gene is TRBJ2-3, the V gene TRBV29-1, with a possible D match to TRBD1 (6 bases). Per the germline V gene, CDR1 is SQVTM and CDR2 is ANQGSEA. The germline V and J ends were trimmed by 2 bases and 3 bases, with 12 bases remaining between them. This CDR3 contains 14 residues. Here the CDR3 reads CSVEFGDKTDTQYF. The CDR3 nucleotides read TGCAGCGTTGAATTCGGGGACAAAACAGATACGCAGTATTTT.

This chain joins TRBV6-1 and TRBJ2-1; D not resolved. The CDR3 is 17 residues long. Trimming took 4 bases from V and 7 from J, leaving 23 bases between them. Looked up from germline, CDR1 is MNHNS and CDR2 is SASEGT. CDR3 in DNA: TGTGCCAGCAGTGCTGAGGTTTCGGGTTCAATCGGTAATGAGCAGTTCTTC. As protein: CASSAEVSGSIGNEQFF.

V is TRBV29-1 and J is TRBJ2-7; the D gene is possibly TRBD1 (5 bases). Germline lookup yields CDR1 SQVTM and CDR2 ANQGSEA. V was cut by 4 bases and J by 4 bases, with 14 bases left in between. The length of the CDR3 is 13 residues. CDR3 in amino acids: CSVGAQGLYEQYF. In DNA form, the CDR3 reads TGCAGCGTTGGGGCCCAGGGATTGTACGAGCAGTACTTC.

This chain links TRBV6-5 with TRBJ2-7; TRBD1 might be the D (6 bases). CDR3 length: 16 amino acids. Germline V gene data show CDR1 as MNHEY and CDR2 as SVGAGI. The V and J ends lost 0 bases and 4 bases respectively, with 16 bases between them. The chain's CDR3 is CASSYSLAGTKYEQYF. CDR3 DNA sequence: TGTGCCAGCAGTTACTCATTAGCCGGGACAAAGTACGAGCAGTACTTC.

This clone was observed once. The CDR3: CASSPQRTVGNTIYF. CDR3 nucleotide sequence: TGTGCCAGCTCACCCCAGAGGACAGTTGGAAACACCATATATTTT. The chain has TRBV18 and TRBJ1-3; D might be TRBD1 (6 bases). The CDR3 spans 15 residues. The germline V and J ends were trimmed by 3 bases and 3 bases, with 12 bases remaining between them. Looked up from germline, CDR1 is KGHSH and CDR2 is LQKENI.

The chain employs TRBV5-1 and TRBJ1-1; 8 nucleotides match TRBD1. Losses at the gene ends were 3 bases for V and 6 bases for J; bases not matched to a gene: 1. Germline CDR1 is SGHRS and CDR2 is YFSETQ. The CDR3 is 12 amino acids. Written as DNA, the CDR3 is TGCGCCAGCAGCTCACAGGGGGCTGAAGCTTTCTTT. It specifies CASSSQGAEAFF.

The gene calls are TRBV27 and TRBJ2-1; 10 bases agree with TRBD2. J lost 5 bases, V lost 3 bases, and 7 bases had no gene match. Germline CDR1 MNHEY, CDR2 SMNVEV (reference sequence). The CDR3 loop spans 16 amino acids. DNA of the CDR3: TGTGCCAGCAGTTTCCCCACCCTAGCGGGAGACAATGAGCAGTTCTTC. This encodes CASSFPTLAGDNEQFF.

The chain recombines TRBV3-1 (or the pseudogene TRBV3-2) with TRBJ1-1; D call uncertain. CDR1 is LGHDT and CDR2 is YNNKEL in the germline V gene (reference sequence). The V gene lost 2 bases and the J gene lost 4 bases, with 14 bases spanning the gap. CDR3 length: 15 residues. The CDR3: CASSQPQVGTTEAFF. In nucleotides, the CDR3 is TGTGCCAGCAGCCAACCTCAGGTCGGCACCACTGAAGCTTTCTTT.

The chain recombines TRBV14 with TRBJ2-7; the D gene is possibly TRBD1 (6 bases). The CDR3 loop spans 15 amino acids. Per germline, CDR1 SGHDN and CDR2 FVKESK. The V end was cut by 2 bases, the J end by 6 bases, with 17 bases between. This chain's CDR3 is CASSQIGQLGPEQYF. In nucleotides, the CDR3 is TGTGCCAGCAGCCAAATCGGACAGCTCGGGCCCGAGCAGTACTTC.

The chain has TRBV2 and TRBJ1-2; 7 bases fit TRBD1. The germline V gene has CDR1 SNHLY and CDR2 FYNNEI. The V gene end was trimmed by 6 bases and the J gene end by 0 bases; junction bases not matched to a gene: 4. The length of the CDR3 is 14 residues. The CDR3 is CASRWDSPNYGYTF. CDR3 coding DNA: TGTGCCAGCAGGTGGGACAGCCCTAACTATGGCTACACCTTC.

The chain joins TRBV18 to TRBJ1-2; the D is unclear. This CDR3 has 14 amino acids. Germline values: CDR1 KGHSH, CDR2 LQKENI. Between the trimmed V and J ends, which lost 6 bases and 5 bases, there was a span of 16 bases. CDR3 in amino acids: CASSGFDGEYGYTF. As DNA, the CDR3 is TGTGCCAGCTCGGGTTTTGACGGGGAGTATGGCTACACCTTC.

This rearrangement joins TRBV24-1 to TRBJ2-7; D gene unclear. Trimming removed 6 bases at V and 1 base at J, with 9 bases between. CDR1 and CDR2 (germline): KGHDR, SFDVKD. This CDR3 region has 13 residues. CDR3 coding DNA: TGTGCCACCAGTAGCCCCCCTTCCTACGAGCAGTACTTC. It codes for CATSSPPSYEQYF.

V is TRBV10-3 and J is TRBJ2-3; TRBD1 aligns across 7 bases. Looked up from germline, CDR1 is ENHRY and CDR2 is SYGVKD. CDR3 length equals 16 residues. Trimming removed 0 bases from V and 2 bases from J; junction bases left unmatched: 5. CDR3 loop: CAISESWGQFTDTQYF. CDR3 nucleotide sequence: TGTGCCATCAGTGAGTCTTGGGGACAGTTCACAGATACGCAGTATTTT.

This chain uses TRBV28 with TRBJ1-6; 9 bases map to TRBD1. Germline V gene sequence: CDR1 MDHEN, CDR2 SYDVKM. This CDR3 spans 17 amino acids. V lost 8 bases to trimming and J lost 7 bases; unmatched junction nucleotides: 15. In DNA form, the CDR3 reads TGTGCCAGCCTGGCCTCACAGGGGGCGAAGGACAATTCACCCCTCCACTTT. Encoded protein: CASLASQGAKDNSPLHF.

This clone was counted only a few times. This rearrangement joins TRBV27 to TRBJ2-7; 9 bases line up with TRBD2. The CDR3 has 15 residues. After removal of 2 bases from V and 2 bases from J, the junction contained 4 bases not matched to a gene. Germline V gene lookup returns CDR1 MNHEY and CDR2 SMNVEV (reference sequence). The CDR3 protein is CASSLGSGGAYEQYF. Here the CDR3 DNA reads TGTGCCAGCAGTTTAGGTAGCGGGGGAGCCTACGAGCAGTACTTC.

V gene TRBV30 combines with J gene TRBJ1-2; 8 nucleotides agree with TRBD1. The germline V gene encodes CDR1 GTSNPN and CDR2 SVGIG (reference sequence). The CDR3 is 16 residues long. Trimming cost V 0 bases and J 5 bases; bases outside gene matches: 11. The CDR3 sequence: CAWSVPGQGIFYGYTF. The DNA of the CDR3 is TGTGCCTGGAGTGTACCCGGACAGGGAATCTTTTATGGCTACACCTTC. The variable domain in full, with the rest retrieved from reference TRBV30 and TRBJ1-2, is SQTIHQWPATLVQPVGSPLSLECTVEGTSNPNLYWYRQAAGRGLQLLFYSVGIGQISSEVPQNLSASRPQDRQFILSSKKLLLSDSGFYLCAWSVPGQGIFYGYTFGSGTRLTVV.

The chain uses TRBV5-4 and TRBJ1-1, with D possibly TRBD1 on 5 matching bases. The CDR3 consists of 14 residues. CDR1 is SGHNT, CDR2 YYREEE, per germline (reference sequence). V lost 0 bases and J lost 0, with 6 bases in between. CDR3 sequence reads: CASSLEGVNTEAFF. CDR3 bases: TGTGCCAGCAGCTTGGAAGGGGTGAACACTGAAGCTTTCTTT.